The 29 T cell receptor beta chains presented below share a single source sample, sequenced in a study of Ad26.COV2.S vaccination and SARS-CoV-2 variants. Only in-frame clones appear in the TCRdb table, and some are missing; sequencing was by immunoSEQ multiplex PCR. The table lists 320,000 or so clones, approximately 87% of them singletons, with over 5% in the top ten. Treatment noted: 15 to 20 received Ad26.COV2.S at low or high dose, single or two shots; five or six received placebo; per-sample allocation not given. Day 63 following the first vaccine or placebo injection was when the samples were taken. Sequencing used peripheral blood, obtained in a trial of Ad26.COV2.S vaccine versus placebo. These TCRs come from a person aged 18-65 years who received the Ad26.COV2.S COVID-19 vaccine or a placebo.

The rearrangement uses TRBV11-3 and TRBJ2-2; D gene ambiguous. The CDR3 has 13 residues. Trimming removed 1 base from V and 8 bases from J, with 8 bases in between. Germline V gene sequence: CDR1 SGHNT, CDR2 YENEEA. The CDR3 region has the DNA TGTGCCAGCAGCTTAGCCCATCAAGGGGAGCTGTTTTTT. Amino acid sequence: CASSLAHQGELFF.

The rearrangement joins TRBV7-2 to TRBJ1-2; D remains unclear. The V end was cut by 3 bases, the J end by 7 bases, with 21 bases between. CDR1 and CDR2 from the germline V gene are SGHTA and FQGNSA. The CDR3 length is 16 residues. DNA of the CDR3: TGTGCCAGCAGCTTCCTCCGAGGGTGGGGTGTGCGTGGCTACACCTTC. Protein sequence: CASSFLRGWGVRGYTF. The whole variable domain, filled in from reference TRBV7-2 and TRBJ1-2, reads GAGVSQSPSNKVTEKGKDVELRCDPISGHTALYWYRQSLGQGLEFLIYFQGNSAPDKSGLPSDRFSAERTGGSVSTLTIQRTQQEDSAVYLCASSFLRGWGVRGYTFGSGTRLTVV.

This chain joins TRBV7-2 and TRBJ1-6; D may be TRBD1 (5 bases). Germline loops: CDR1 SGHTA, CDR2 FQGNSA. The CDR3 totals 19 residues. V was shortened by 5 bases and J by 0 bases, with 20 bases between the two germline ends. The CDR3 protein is CASSIRGPGRVSYNSPLHF. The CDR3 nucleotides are TGTGCCAGCAGCATTAGAGGGCCAGGGAGGGTCTCCTATAATTCACCCCTCCACTTT.

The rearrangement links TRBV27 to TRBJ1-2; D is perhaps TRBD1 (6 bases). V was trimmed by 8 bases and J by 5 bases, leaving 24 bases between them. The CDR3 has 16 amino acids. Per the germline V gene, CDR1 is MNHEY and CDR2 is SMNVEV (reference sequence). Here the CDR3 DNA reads TGTGCCAGCGGTCCCCGTGGGGGGGCCTATAGATATGGCTACACCTTC. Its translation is CASGPRGGAYRYGYTF.

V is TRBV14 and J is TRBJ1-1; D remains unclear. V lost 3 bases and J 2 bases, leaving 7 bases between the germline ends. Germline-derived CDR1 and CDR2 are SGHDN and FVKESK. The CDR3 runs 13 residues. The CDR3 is CASSHDYNTEAFF. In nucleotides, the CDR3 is TGTGCCAGCAGCCACGATTATAACACTGAAGCTTTCTTT. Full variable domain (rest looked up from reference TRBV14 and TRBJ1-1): EAGVTQFPSHSVIEKGQTVTLRCDPISGHDNLYWYRRVMGKEIKFLLHFVKESKQDESGMPNNRFLAERTGGTYSTLKVQPAELEDSGVYFCASSHDYNTEAFFGQGTRLTVV.

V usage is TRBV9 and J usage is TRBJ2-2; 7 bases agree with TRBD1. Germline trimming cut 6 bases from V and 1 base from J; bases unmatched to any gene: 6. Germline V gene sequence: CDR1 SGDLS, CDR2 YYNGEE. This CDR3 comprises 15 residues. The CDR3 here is CASTSGTVNTGELFF. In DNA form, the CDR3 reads TGTGCCAGCACCTCCGGGACAGTGAACACCGGGGAGCTGTTTTTT. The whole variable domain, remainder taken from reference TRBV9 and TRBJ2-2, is DSGVTQTPKHLITATGQRVTLRCSPRSGDLSVYWYQQSLDQGLQFLIQYYNGEERAKGNILERFSAQQFPDLHSELNLSSLELGDSALYFCASTSGTVNTGELFFGEGSRLTVL.

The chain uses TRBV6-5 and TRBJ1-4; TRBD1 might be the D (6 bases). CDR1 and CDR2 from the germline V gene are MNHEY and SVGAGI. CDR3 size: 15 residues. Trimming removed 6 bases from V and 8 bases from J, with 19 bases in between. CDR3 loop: CASRGWKQGAEKLFF. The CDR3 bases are TGTGCCAGCAGGGGATGGAAACAGGGAGCAGAAAAACTGTTTTTT.

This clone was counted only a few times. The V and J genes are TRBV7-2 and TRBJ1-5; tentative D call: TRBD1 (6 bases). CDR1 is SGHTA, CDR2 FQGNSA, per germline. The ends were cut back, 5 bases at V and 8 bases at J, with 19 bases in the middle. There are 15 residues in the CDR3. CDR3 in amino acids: CASSQGGVGLEPQHF. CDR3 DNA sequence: TGTGCCAGCAGCCAAGGGGGGGTGGGACTCGAGCCCCAGCATTTT. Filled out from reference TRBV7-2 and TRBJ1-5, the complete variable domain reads GAGVSQSPSNKVTEKGKDVELRCDPISGHTALYWYRQSLGQGLEFLIYFQGNSAPDKSGLPSDRFSAERTGGSVSTLTIQRTQQEDSAVYLCASSQGGVGLEPQHFGDGTRLSIL.

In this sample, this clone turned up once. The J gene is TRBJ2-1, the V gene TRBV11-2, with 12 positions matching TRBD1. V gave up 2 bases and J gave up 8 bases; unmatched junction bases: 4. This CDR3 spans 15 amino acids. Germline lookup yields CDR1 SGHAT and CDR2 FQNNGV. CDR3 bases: TGTGCCAGCAGCTTATCCGGGACAGGGGGCGATGAGCAGTTCTTC. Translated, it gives CASSLSGTGGDEQFF.

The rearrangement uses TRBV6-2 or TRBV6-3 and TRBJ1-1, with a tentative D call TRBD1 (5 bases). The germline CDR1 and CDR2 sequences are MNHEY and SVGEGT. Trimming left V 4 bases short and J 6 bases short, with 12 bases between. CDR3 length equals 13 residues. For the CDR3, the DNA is TGTGCCAGCAGTTGGGGGAGGGGCCCTGAAGCTTTCTTT. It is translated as CASSWGRGPEAFF.

The CDR3 DNA reads TGTGCCAGCAGCCAACCCTTGGGCAGAACAGGAAATGAGCAGTTCTTC. Its translation is CASSQPLGRTGNEQFF. The chain has TRBV7-6 and TRBJ2-1, with D possibly matching TRBD1 (5 bases). Germline V gene lookup returns CDR1 SGHVS and CDR2 FNYEAQ. This CDR3 is 16 amino acids long. V dropped 5 bases and J dropped 7 bases, with 21 bases sitting between them.

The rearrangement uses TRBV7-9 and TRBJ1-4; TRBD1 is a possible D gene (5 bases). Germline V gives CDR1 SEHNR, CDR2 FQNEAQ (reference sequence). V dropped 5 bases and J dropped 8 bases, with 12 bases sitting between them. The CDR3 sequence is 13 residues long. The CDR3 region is CASSDGQGEKLFF. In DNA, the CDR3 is TGTGCCAGCAGCGATGGACAAGGAGAAAAACTGTTTTTT.

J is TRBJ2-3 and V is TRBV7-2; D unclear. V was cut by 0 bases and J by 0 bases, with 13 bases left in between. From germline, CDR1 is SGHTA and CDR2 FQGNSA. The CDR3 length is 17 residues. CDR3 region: CASSLALWGESTDTQYF. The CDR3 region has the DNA TGTGCCAGCAGCTTAGCACTCTGGGGTGAAAGCACAGATACGCAGTATTTT.

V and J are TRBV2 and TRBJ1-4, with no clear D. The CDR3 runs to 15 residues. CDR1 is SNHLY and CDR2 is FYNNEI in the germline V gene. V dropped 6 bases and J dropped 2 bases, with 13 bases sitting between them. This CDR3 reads CASSRTGRTNEKLFF. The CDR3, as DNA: TGTGCCAGCAGCCGAACCGGGCGGACTAATGAAAAACTGTTTTTT.

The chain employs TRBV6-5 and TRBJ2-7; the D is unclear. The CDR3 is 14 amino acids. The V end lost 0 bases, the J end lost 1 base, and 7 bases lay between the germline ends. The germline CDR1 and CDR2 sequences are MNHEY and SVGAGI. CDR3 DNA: TGTGCCAGCAGTTACTCAGGCTCGTCCTACGAGCAGTACGTC. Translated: CASSYSGSSYEQYV.

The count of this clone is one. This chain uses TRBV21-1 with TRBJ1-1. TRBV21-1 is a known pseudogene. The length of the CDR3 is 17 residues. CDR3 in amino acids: CASSKSRVLVVDTEAFF. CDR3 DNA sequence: TGTGCCAGCAGCAAAAGTAGGGTCCTAGTTGTCGACACTGAAGCTTTCTTT.

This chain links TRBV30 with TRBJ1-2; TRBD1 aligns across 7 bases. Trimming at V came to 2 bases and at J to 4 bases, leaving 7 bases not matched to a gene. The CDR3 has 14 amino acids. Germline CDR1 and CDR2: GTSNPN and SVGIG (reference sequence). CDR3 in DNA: TGTGCCTGGAGTCTAAAGGGGGCGATCTATGGCTACACCTTC. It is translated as CAWSLKGAIYGYTF.

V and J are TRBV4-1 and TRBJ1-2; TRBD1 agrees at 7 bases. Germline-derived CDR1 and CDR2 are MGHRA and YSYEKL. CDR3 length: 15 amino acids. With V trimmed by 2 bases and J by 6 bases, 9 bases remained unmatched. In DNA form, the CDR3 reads TGCGCCAGCAGCCAACAAAGGACAGGCTTGGATGGCTACACCTTC. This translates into CASSQQRTGLDGYTF.

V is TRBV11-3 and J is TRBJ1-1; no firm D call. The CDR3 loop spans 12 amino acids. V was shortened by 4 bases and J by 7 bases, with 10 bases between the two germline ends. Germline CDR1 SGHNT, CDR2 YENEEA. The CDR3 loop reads CASSSKLGEAFF. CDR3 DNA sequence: TGTGCCAGCAGCTCCAAGTTGGGTGAAGCTTTCTTT.

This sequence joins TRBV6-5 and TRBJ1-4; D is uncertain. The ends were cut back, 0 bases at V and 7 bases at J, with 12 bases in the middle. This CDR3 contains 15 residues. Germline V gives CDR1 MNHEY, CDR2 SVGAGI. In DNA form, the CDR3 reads TGTGCCAGCAGTTACTCGATCGGGGTACTTGAAAAACTGTTTTTT. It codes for CASSYSIGVLEKLFF.

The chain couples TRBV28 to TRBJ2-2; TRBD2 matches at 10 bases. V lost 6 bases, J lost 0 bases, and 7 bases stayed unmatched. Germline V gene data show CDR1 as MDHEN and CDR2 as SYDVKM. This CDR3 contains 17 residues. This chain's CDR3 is CASRVLAGTTNTGELFF. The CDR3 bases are TGTGCCAGCAGGGTACTAGCGGGAACAACGAACACCGGGGAGCTGTTTTTT.

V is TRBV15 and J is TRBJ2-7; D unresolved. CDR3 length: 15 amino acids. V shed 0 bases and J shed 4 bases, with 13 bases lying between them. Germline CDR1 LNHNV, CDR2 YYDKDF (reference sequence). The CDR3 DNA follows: TGTGCCACCAGCAGAGATCGTACAGTTGGGTACGAGCAGTACGTC. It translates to CATSRDRTVGYEQYV.

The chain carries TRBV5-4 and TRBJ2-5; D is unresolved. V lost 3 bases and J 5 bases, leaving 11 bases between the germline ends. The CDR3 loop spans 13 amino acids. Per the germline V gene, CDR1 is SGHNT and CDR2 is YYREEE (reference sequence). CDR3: CASSYGPFETQYF. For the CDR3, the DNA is TGTGCCAGCAGCTACGGACCCTTCGAGACCCAGTACTTC.

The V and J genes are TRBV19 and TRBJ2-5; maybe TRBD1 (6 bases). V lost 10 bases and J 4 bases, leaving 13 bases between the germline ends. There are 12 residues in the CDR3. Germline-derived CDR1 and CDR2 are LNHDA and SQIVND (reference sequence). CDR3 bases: TGTGCCACAGGGCGAGGGGGAGAGACCCAGTACTTC. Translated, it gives CATGRGGETQYF.

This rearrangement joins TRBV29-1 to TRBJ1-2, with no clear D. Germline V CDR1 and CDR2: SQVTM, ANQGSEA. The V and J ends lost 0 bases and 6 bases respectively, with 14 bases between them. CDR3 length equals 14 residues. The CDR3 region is CSVEDLVATDGYTF. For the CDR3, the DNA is TGCAGCGTTGAAGATCTTGTGGCAACGGATGGCTACACCTTC.

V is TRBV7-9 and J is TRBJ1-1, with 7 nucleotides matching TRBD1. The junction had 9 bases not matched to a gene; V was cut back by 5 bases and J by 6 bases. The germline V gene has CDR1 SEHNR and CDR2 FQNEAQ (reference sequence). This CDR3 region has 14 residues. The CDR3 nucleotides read TGTGCCAGCAGCCTGCCGGGGCAGGGGGCTGAAGCTTTCTTT. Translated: CASSLPGQGAEAFF. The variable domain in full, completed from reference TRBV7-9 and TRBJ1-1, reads DTGVSQNPRHKITKRGQNVTFRCDPISEHNRLYWYRQTLGQGPEFLTYFQNEAQLEKSRLLSDRFSAERPKGSFSTLEIQRTEQGDSAMYLCASSLPGQGAEAFFGQGTRLTVV.

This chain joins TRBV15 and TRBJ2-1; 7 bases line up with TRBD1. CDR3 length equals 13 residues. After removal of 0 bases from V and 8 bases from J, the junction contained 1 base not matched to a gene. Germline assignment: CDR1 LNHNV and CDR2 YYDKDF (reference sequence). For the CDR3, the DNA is TGTGCCACCAGCAGAGATACAGGGGATGAGCAGTTCTTC. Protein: CATSRDTGDEQFF.

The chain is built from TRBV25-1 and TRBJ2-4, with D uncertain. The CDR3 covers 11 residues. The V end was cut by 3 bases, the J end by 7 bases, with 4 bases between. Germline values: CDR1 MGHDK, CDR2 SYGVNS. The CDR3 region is CASSDVNIQYF. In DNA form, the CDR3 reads TGTGCCAGCAGTGATGTGAACATTCAGTACTTC. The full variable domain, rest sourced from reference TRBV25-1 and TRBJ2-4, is EADIYQTPRYLVIGTGKKITLECSQTMGHDKMYWYQQDPGMELHLIHYSYGVNSTEKGDLSSESTVSRIRTEHFPLTLESARPSHTSQYLCASSDVNIQYFGAGTRLSVL.

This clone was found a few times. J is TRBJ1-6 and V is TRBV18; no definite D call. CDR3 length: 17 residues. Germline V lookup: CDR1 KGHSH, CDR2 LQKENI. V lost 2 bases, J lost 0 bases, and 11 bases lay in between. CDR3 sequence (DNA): TGTGCCAGCTCACCAGGACGGGAGAGCTCCTATAATTCACCCCTCCACTTT. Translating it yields CASSPGRESSYNSPLHF.